These 20 T cell receptor beta chains came from one sample sequenced in a study of blood T cells in healthy people across ages. A second roughly 6 to 11 cycle PCR used barcoded and J-beta primers. TCRdb reanalysed the 5' RACE reads using MiXCR and keeps one entry per CDR3 protein. The sample holds about a million distinct CDR3 sequences; about 48% are singletons and the top ten take under 15%. Sequenced input: blood. The receptor set was obtained from a man aged 25 to 40 in good health.

The chain couples TRBV29-1 to TRBJ2-3, with 11 bases aligning to TRBD2. V was pared by 6 bases and J by 6 bases, with 8 bases of the junction left unmatched. The CDR3 covers 14 residues. The germline V gene encodes CDR1 SQVTM and CDR2 ANQGSEA. CDR3 nucleotides: TGCAGCGTGGTAGCGGGGGGGTCGGGGGATACGCAGTATTTT. Its protein is CSVVAGGSGDTQYF.

About this clonotype: A much bigger clone sits one base away, suggesting this may be a read error. The chain is built from TRBV7-6 and TRBJ2-1; 8 bases match TRBD1. The CDR3 sequence is 14 residues long. The V gene's germline CDR1 is SGHVS and CDR2 FNYEAQ. CDR3 sequence reads: CASSVAQGAHEQFF. The CDR3 region has the DNA TGTGCCAGCAGCGTAGCCCAGGGGGCGCATGAGCAGTTCTTC. Using reference TRBV7-6 and TRBJ2-1 for the parts outside the CDR3, the full variable domain is GAGVSQSPRYKVTKRGQDVALRCDPISGHVSLYWYRQALGQGPEFLTYFNYEAQQDKSGLPNDRFSAERPEGSISTLTIQRTEQRDSAMYRCASSVAQGAHEQFFGPGTRLTVL.

V usage is TRBV9 and J usage is TRBJ2-3, with a tentative D call TRBD1 (5 bases). Trimming cost V 0 bases and J 4 bases, with 9 bases left between them. This CDR3 region has 14 residues. Germline CDR1 is SGDLS and CDR2 is YYNGEE. CDR3 bases: TGTGCCAGCAGCGTAGTGGGGCGCGCAGATACGCAGTATTTT. The encoded protein is CASSVVGRADTQYF. The entire variable domain, with the rest obtained from reference TRBV9 and TRBJ2-3, is as follows: DSGVTQTPKHLITATGQRVTLRCSPRSGDLSVYWYQQSLDQGLQFLIQYYNGEERAKGNILERFSAQQFPDLHSELNLSSLELGDSALYFCASSVVGRADTQYFGPGTRLTVL.

The chain recombines TRBV9 with TRBJ2-4; D not certain. Trimming left V 3 bases short and J 0 bases short, with 10 bases between. Germline assignment: CDR1 SGDLS and CDR2 YYNGEE. The CDR3 loop spans 15 amino acids. The CDR3 coding sequence is TGTGCCAGCAGCGCGGCACCACCAGCCAAAAACATTCAGTACTTC. It specifies CASSAAPPAKNIQYF.

V and J are TRBV9 and TRBJ2-7, with 10 bases that match TRBD2. Unmatched junction bases numbered 6, after V lost 0 bases and J lost 3 bases. There are 16 residues in the CDR3. Germline V CDR1 and CDR2: SGDLS, YYNGEE. The DNA for the CDR3 is TGTGCCAGCAGCGTAGGTGAGCGGGGGGGCCTCTACGAGCAGTACTTC. Protein: CASSVGERGGLYEQYF.

V usage is TRBV12-3 or TRBV12-4 and J usage is TRBJ2-6; no reliable D call. Trimming stripped 6 bases from V and 2 bases from J, with 5 bases between. The CDR3 length is 13 residues. The CDR3 sequence is CASRSAGANVLTF. CDR3 sequence (DNA): TGTGCCAGCAGGTCTGCTGGGGCCAACGTCCTGACTTTC.

The CDR3 loop is CASSQDRASGYTF. DNA of the CDR3: TGTGCCAGCAGCCAAGACAGGGCGAGCGGCTACACCTTC. The chain is built from TRBV3-1 and TRBJ1-2; possibly TRBD1 for D (5 bases). CDR3 length: 13 residues. Trimming left V 0 bases short and J 8 bases short, with 10 bases between. Germline V gene sequence: CDR1 LGHDT, CDR2 YNNKEL (reference sequence). Supplemented by reference TRBV3-1 and TRBJ1-2, the full variable domain reads DTAVSQTPKYLVTQMGNDKSIKCEQNLGHDTMYWYKQDSKKFLKIMFSYNNKELIINETVPNRFSPKSPDKAHLNLHINSLELGDSAVYFCASSQDRASGYTFGSGTRLTVV.

V is TRBV7-8 and J is TRBJ2-3; TRBD2 aligns across 9 bases. Germline trimming cut 1 base from V and 6 bases from J; bases unmatched to any gene: 14. The length of the CDR3 is 18 residues. The germline V gene encodes CDR1 SGHVS and CDR2 FQNEAQ. The CDR3 DNA reads TGTGCCAGCAGCTTAGGAAGGCTAGCGGGGACCCTGGGGGATACGCAGTATTTT. Translating gives CASSLGRLAGTLGDTQYF.

The genes are TRBV5-5 and TRBJ2-5; D gene ambiguous. The CDR3 is made up of 14 amino acids. Germline CDR1 SGHKS, CDR2 YYEKEE (reference sequence). Trimming removed 6 bases at V and 0 bases at J, with 12 bases between. The CDR3 DNA reads as TGTGCCAGCAACTTTGGACGGAACCAAGAGACCCAGTACTTC. It is translated as CASNFGRNQETQYF.

This chain joins TRBV20-1 and TRBJ2-3; no reliable D call. V was clipped by 0 bases and J by 10 bases, with 8 bases between them. CDR3 length equals 11 residues. Looked up from germline, CDR1 is DFQATT and CDR2 is SNEGSKA (reference sequence). CDR3 sequence (DNA): TGCAGTGCTAGAGAGGATGGTGCGCAGTATTTT. It specifies CSAREDGAQYF.

This clonotype has just a few counts. J is TRBJ1-4 and V is TRBV5-1; D uncertain. From germline, CDR1 is SGHRS and CDR2 YFSETQ. This CDR3 comprises 15 residues. Trimming cost V 4 bases and J 8 bases, with 18 bases left between them. The CDR3, as DNA: TGCGCCAGCAGCGTTGAAGGGTCTGGGAGCGAAAAACTGTTTTTT. It specifies CASSVEGSGSEKLFF.

This clonotype was seen once. A much larger clone lies one base from this, so it may be a read error. The chain links TRBV3-1 to TRBJ2-3; the match to TRBD2 covers 10 bases. CDR1 is LGHDT, CDR2 YNNKEL, per germline (reference sequence). This CDR3 has 16 amino acids. CDR3 nucleotides: TGTGCCAACAGCCTTGTAGCGGGGGGACCCACAGATACGCAGTATTTT. This codes for CANSLVAGGPTDTQYF.

Regarding this clonotype: A read error may explain this, as a much larger clone is one base away. The CDR3: CAIKTTSGIVDEQYF. The CDR3 nucleotides read TGTGCCATCAAGACGACTAGCGGGATTGTGGATGAGCAGTACTTC. The chain carries TRBV10-3 and TRBJ2-7, with 11 bases aligning to TRBD2. Germline-derived CDR1 and CDR2 are ENHRY and SYGVKD. This CDR3 has 15 amino acids. J gave up 7 bases and V 7 bases, and 12 bases lay outside the gene matches.

The V and J genes are TRBV25-1 and TRBJ1-2; D not certain. CDR1 and CDR2 from the germline V gene are MGHDK and SYGVNS. The length of the CDR3 is 16 residues. V lost 3 bases, J lost 4 bases, and 18 bases lay in between. DNA of the CDR3: TGTGCCAGCAGTGACGGTTTGGCGGGGAAGGGCTATGGCTACACCTTC. Translating gives CASSDGLAGKGYGYTF.

J is TRBJ1-2 and V is TRBV5-1; 9 bases line up with TRBD1. Germline loops: CDR1 SGHRS, CDR2 YFSETQ. V lost 0 bases and J lost 3; bases outside the gene matches: 3. The CDR3 spans 15 residues. The CDR3 spells CASSLATGGHYGYTF. The CDR3 bases are TGCGCCAGCAGCTTGGCCACAGGGGGCCACTATGGCTACACCTTC.

The rearrangement joins TRBV4-1 to TRBJ2-1; D perhaps matches TRBD1 (5 bases). Trimming stripped 0 bases from V and 10 bases from J, with 16 bases between. The CDR3 totals 15 residues. CDR1 MGHRA and CDR2 YSYEKL come from the germline V gene. The CDR3 loop is CASSQDGAYLYEQFF. The CDR3 coding sequence is TGCGCCAGCAGCCAAGATGGGGCTTACTTATACGAGCAGTTCTTC.

On this clonotype itself: One end of the junction does not line up with germline, which may come from a read error. CDR3 in amino acids: CASSQGRNSPLYF. CDR3 DNA: TGTGCCAGCAGCCAGGGGAGAAATTCACCCCTCTACTTT. This chain uses TRBV3-1 with TRBJ1-6; D unresolved. Germline V gene data show CDR1 as LGHDT and CDR2 as YNNKEL (reference sequence). This CDR3 has 13 amino acids.

This clonotype was picked up a small number of times. The chain couples TRBV4-1 to TRBJ1-6; D uncertain. The V end lost 3 bases, the J end lost 5 bases, and 14 bases lay between the germline ends. Germline lookup yields CDR1 MGHRA and CDR2 YSYEKL. The CDR3 loop spans 16 amino acids. As DNA, the CDR3 is TGCGCCAGCAGCCATTACGCAGGCCCGAATAATTCACCCCTCCACTTT. Protein: CASSHYAGPNNSPLHF.

The rearrangement uses TRBV10-3 and TRBJ2-1; the match to TRBD2 covers 10 bases. The germline gives CDR1 ENHRY, CDR2 SYGVKD. V lost 8 bases and J lost 7; bases outside the gene matches: 14. The CDR3 is 16 residues long. CDR3 bases: TGTGCCATCGGAAGTCAGCGGGGGGGCTATGGAAATGAGCAGTTCTTC. As protein: CAIGSQRGGYGNEQFF.

The chain joins TRBV20-1 to TRBJ2-1; tentative D call: TRBD1 (6 bases). Germline-derived CDR1 and CDR2 are DFQATT and SNEGSKA (reference sequence). V shed 2 bases and J shed 6 bases, with 23 bases lying between them. The CDR3 sequence is 17 residues long. The CDR3 is CSARFSTLWGRSNEQFF. The CDR3 coding sequence is TGCAGTGCTAGATTCTCAACTTTGTGGGGGCGATCCAATGAGCAGTTCTTC.